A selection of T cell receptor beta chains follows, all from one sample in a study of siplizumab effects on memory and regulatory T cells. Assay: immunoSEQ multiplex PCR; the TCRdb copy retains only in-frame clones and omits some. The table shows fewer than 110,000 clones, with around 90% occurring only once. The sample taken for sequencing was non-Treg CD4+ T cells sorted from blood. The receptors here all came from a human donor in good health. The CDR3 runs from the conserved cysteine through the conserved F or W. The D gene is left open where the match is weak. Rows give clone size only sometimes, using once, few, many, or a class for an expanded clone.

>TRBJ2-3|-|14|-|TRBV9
TGTGCCAGCAGCGTCGGAGGGAGGAGCGATACGCAGTATTTT
CASSVGGRSDTQYF
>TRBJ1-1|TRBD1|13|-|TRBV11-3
TGTGCCAGCAGCTTAGATCCAGGGGGGGAAGCTTTCTTT
CASSLDPGGEAFF
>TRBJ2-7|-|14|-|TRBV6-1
TGTGCCAGCAGTGCCCCCGGGACAAAGCCCGAGCAGTACTTC
CASSAPGTKPEQYF
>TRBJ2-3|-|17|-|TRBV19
TGTGCCAGTAGAAAGGTAGCGGAGAAATGGGGCACAGATACGCAGTATTTT
CASRKVAEKWGTDTQYF
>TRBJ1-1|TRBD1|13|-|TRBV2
TGTGCCAGCAGTGAAGCGGCGAGGGGGCGGGCTTTCTTT
CASSEAARGRAFF
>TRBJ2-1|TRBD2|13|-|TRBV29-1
TGCAGCGCTCCCGGGACTAGCCCGTCCGGGGAGTTCTTC
CSAPGTSPSGEFF
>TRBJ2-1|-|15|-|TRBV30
TGTGCCTGGAGTAAAAGTGGAGTCAACTACAATGAGCAGTTCTTC
CAWSKSGVNYNEQFF
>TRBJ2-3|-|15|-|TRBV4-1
TGCGCCAGCAGCCAGGCATACTTGGGCACAGATACGCAGTATTTT
CASSQAYLGTDTQYF
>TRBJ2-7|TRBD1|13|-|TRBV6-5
TGTGCCAGCAAGCCAGGGGGTGTCCACGAGCAGTACTTC
CASKPGGVHEQYF
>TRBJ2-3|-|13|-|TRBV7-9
TGTGCCAGCAGCCCTAAAACCGCGGATACGCAGTATTTT
CASSPKTADTQYF
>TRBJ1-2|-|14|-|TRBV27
TGTGCCAGCAGTCCCCGGGAGACACTATGGCTATTTACCTTC
CASSPRETLWLFTF
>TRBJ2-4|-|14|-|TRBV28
TGTGCCAGCAGTTGGCCCGGCGGCAAAAACATTCAGTACTTC
CASSWPGGKNIQYF
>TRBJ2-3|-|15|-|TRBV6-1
TGTGCCAGCAGTGAATCGGGGACGGACACAGATACGCAGTATTTT
CASSESGTDTDTQYF
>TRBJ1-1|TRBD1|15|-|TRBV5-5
TGTGCCAGCAGCCCTTCGGGACAGATGAACACTGAAGCTTTCTTT
CASSPSGQMNTEAFF
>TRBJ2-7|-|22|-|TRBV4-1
TGCGCCAGCAGCCAACAGTCACCTACCGGGACAAGGAACCTCTTTAACCTCTACGAGCAGTACTTC
CASSQQSPTGTRNLFNLYEQYF
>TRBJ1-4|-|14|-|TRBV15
TGTGCCACCCAACAACTGGGGGAAAATGAAAAACTGTTTTTT
CATQQLGENEKLFF
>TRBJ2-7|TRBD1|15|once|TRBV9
TGTGCCAGCAGCGTAGGCGGGACAGGGTCCTACGAGCAGTACTTC
CASSVGGTGSYEQYF
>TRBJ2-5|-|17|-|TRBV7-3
TGTGCCAGCAGCTTAATTCCGGGGGCCCCGTACCAAGAGACCCAGTACTTC
CASSLIPGAPYQETQYF
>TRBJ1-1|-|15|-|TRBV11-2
TGTGCCAGCACCTCGAGTCTTGGGGCGAACACTGAAGCTTTCTTT
CASTSSLGANTEAFF
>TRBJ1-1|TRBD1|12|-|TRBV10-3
TGTGCCATCAGTCAGGGACAGACTGAAGCTTTCTTT
CAISQGQTEAFF
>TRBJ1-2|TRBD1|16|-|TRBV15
TGTGCCACCAGCAAAACGACAGGGGGATCGGGGGTTGGCTACACCTTC
CATSKTTGGSGVGYTF
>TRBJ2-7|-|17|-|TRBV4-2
TGTGCCAGCAGCCAAGGAGAATTCCTAGCCCACCTTGACGAGCAGTACTTC
CASSQGEFLAHLDEQYF
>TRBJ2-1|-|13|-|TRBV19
TGTGCCAGTAGTATCTGGGCTAGTCGTGAGCAGTTCTTC
CASSIWASREQFF
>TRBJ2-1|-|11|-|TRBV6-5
TGTGCCAGCCGAGAGGTGGGTGAGCAGTTCTTC
CASREVGEQFF
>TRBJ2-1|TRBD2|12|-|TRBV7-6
TGTGCCAGCAGCCGAGCGGGAGGGCAGCAGTTCTTC
CASSRAGGQQFF
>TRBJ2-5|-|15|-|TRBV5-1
TGCGCCAGCAGCTTGGCCATCGGCGGACAAGAGACCCAGTACTTC
CASSLAIGGQETQYF
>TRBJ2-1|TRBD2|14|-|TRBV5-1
TGCGCCAGCAGCTTACTAGCGGGAGGTCATGAGCAGTTCTTC
CASSLLAGGHEQFF
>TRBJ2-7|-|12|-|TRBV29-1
TGCAGCGTTGTGGAGTTTACGGGCGAGCAGTACTTC
CSVVEFTGEQYF
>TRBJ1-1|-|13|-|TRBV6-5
TGTGCCAGCAGTGAGCCGAGGAACACTGAAGCTTTCTTT
CASSEPRNTEAFF
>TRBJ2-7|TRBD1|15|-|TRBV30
TGTGCCTGGACAAGACAGGGGAGACTACCCTACGAGCAGTACTTC
CAWTRQGRLPYEQYF
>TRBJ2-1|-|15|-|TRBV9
TGTGCCAGCAGCGTAGGAGGGCATGGCTACAATGAGCAGTTCTTC
CASSVGGHGYNEQFF
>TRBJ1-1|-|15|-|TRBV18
TGTGCCAGCTCACCACCCACTGCTGCAAACACTGAAGCTTTCTTT
CASSPPTAANTEAFF
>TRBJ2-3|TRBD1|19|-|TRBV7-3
TGTGCCAGCAGCCCAATAGGGGACAGGGGGCTAGCGGGCGCAGATACGCAGTATTTT
CASSPIGDRGLAGADTQYF
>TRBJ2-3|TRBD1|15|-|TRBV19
TGTGCCAGTAGTTTAAGGACAGGGATGAGCGATACGCAGTATTTT
CASSLRTGMSDTQYF
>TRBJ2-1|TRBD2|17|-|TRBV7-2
TGTGCCAGCAGCTCCACAGGGACTAGCGGAGCCTACAATGAGCAGTTCTTC
CASSSTGTSGAYNEQFF
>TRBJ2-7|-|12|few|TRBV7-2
TGTGCCAGCAGCCGGGACACTTACGAGCAGTACTTC
CASSRDTYEQYF
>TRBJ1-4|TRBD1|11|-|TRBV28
TGTTCCCGACAGGGTAATGAAAAACTGTTTTTT
CSRQGNEKLFF
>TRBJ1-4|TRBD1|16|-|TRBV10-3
TGTGCCATCGGACAGGTCAGCCTTGCAACTAATGAAAAACTGTTTTTT
CAIGQVSLATNEKLFF
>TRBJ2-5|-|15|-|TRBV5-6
TGTGCCAGCAGCTTGGCTCCCACCACACAAGAGACCCAGTACTTC
CASSLAPTTQETQYF
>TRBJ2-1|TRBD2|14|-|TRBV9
TGTGCCAGCAGCGCGCGACTAGCGCGGGATGAGCAGTTCTTC
CASSARLARDEQFF
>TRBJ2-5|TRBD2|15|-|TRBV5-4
TGTGCCAGCAGCCCGGGGGGAGCGGGAATTGAGACCCAGTACTTC
CASSPGGAGIETQYF
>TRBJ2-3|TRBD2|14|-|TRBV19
TGTGCCAGTAGGCCGGGACTAGGCACAGATACGCAGTATTTT
CASRPGLGTDTQYF
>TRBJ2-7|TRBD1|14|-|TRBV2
TGTGCCAGCAGCGGGACAGGGAGCTCCTACGAGCAGTACTTC
CASSGTGSSYEQYF
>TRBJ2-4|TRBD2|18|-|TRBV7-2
TGTGCCAGCAGCTTACTTAACGGGGCGGGAGTTAGCAAAAACATTCAGTACTTC
CASSLLNGAGVSKNIQYF